The 7 T cell receptor beta chains below were found in one sample sequenced in a study of human T cells and chemical hapten exposure. Time point specified: patch test 1, 2 weeks after DPC sensitization. Documented treatment: therapeutic diphenylcyclopropenone sensitization with weekly scalp DPC. One entry per CDR3 protein, called by TCRdb with MiXCR from the RACE reads. The repertoire has 300,000 to 400,000 distinct CDR3 sequences, roughly 6.9% of them found once; the top ten carry around 8.2%. Material: whole blood, obtained in connection with sensitization to the hapten diphenylcyclopropenone (DPC). The receptors derive from a woman aged 18-29 years with alopecia areata. Some clones in this sample may be carry-over from other donors' samples.

This clonotype was counted between two and nine times. The chain couples TRBV3-1 to TRBJ1-1; the D gene is possibly TRBD1 (5 bases). The CDR3 is 12 amino acids. V was cut by 4 bases and J by 5 bases, with 8 bases left in between. Germline-derived CDR1 and CDR2 are LGHDT and YNNKEL (reference sequence). CDR3 sequence: CASSLTATEAFF. DNA for the CDR3: TGTGCCAGCAGCCTGACAGCAACTGAAGCTTTCTTT.

This clonotype was counted a few times. The rearrangement joins TRBV6-6 to TRBJ1-1; D remains unclear. Germline V gene sequence: CDR1 MNHNY, CDR2 SVGAGI (reference sequence). V gave up 0 bases and J gave up 1 base, with 9 bases separating them. CDR3 length: 15 residues. The CDR3 DNA follows: TGTGCCAGCAGTTACTCGATAGCGGGGAACACTGAAGCTTTCTTT. Translating gives CASSYSIAGNTEAFF.

This clonotype was picked up many times. The rearrangement uses TRBV18 and TRBJ2-1, with D unclear. CDR3 length equals 12 residues. Germline CDR1 KGHSH, CDR2 LQKENI. Trimming took off 2 bases at V and 8 bases at J, with 7 bases between the two ends. CDR3 sequence (DNA): TGTGCCAGCTCACCAGAGGCGGATGAGCAGTTCTTC. Translating gives CASSPEADEQFF.

Ten or more counts support this clonotype. This rearrangement joins TRBV5-1 to TRBJ2-5; D is uncertain. The CDR3 consists of 13 residues. Trimming pared 3 bases from V and 4 bases from J, leaving 10 bases between. Germline CDR1 SGHRS, CDR2 YFSETQ. The CDR3 DNA follows: TGCGCCAGCAGCTCCGGACCGGGAGAGACCCAGTACTTC. It translates to CASSSGPGETQYF.

The chain recombines TRBV10-3 with TRBJ2-7, with 12 bases aligning to TRBD2. Losses at the gene ends were 6 bases for V and 7 bases for J; bases not matched to a gene: 7. This CDR3 spans 14 amino acids. CDR1 and CDR2 from the germline V gene are ENHRY and SYGVKD. The CDR3 region is CAISPTSGGGEQYF. For the CDR3, the DNA is TGTGCCATCAGCCCGACTAGCGGGGGCGGTGAGCAGTACTTC.

This clonotype came up a few times. V and J are TRBV6-5 and TRBJ2-2, with 9 bases aligning to TRBD1. Germline V gene sequence: CDR1 MNHEY, CDR2 SVGAGI. This CDR3 spans 15 amino acids. V was pared by 5 bases and J by 5 bases, with 6 bases of the junction left unmatched. Written as DNA, the CDR3 is TGTGCCAGCAGTGTTGGGACAGGGACAACCGGGGAGCTGTTTTTT. Protein product: CASSVGTGTTGELFF.

This clonotype occurred a few times. The chain links TRBV12-3 or TRBV12-4 to TRBJ2-1, with TRBD1 matching 9 bases. Unmatched junction bases numbered 10, after V lost 0 bases and J lost 10 bases. The CDR3 has 16 residues. The CDR3 is CASSLARGTGPGEQFF. CDR3 coding DNA: TGTGCCAGCAGTTTAGCACGGGGGACAGGGCCTGGAGAGCAGTTCTTC.